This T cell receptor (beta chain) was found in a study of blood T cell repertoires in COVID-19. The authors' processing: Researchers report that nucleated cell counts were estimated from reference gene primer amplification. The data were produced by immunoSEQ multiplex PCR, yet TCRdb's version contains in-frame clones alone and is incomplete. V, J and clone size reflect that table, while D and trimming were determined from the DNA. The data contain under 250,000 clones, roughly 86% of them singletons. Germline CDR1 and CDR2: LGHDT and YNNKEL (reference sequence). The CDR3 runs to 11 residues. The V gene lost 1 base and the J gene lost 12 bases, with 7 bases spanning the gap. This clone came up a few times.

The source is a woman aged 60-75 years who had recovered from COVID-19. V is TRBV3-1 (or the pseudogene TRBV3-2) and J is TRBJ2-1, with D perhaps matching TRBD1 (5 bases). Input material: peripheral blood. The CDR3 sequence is CASSQAGWQFF. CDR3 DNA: TGTGCCAGCAGCCAAGCAGGGTGGCAGTTCTTC.